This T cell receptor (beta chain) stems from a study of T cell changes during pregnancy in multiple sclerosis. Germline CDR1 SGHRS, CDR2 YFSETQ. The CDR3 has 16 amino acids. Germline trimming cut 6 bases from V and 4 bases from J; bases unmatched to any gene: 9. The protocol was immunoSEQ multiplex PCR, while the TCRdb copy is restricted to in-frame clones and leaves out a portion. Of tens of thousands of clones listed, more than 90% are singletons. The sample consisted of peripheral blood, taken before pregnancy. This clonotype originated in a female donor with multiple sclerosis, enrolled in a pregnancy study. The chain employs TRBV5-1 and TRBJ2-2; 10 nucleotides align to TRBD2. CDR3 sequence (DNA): TGCGCCAGCACCCGAGGGGTAGCGGGGGGCACCGGGGAGCTGTTTTTT. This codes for CASTRGVAGGTGELFF.